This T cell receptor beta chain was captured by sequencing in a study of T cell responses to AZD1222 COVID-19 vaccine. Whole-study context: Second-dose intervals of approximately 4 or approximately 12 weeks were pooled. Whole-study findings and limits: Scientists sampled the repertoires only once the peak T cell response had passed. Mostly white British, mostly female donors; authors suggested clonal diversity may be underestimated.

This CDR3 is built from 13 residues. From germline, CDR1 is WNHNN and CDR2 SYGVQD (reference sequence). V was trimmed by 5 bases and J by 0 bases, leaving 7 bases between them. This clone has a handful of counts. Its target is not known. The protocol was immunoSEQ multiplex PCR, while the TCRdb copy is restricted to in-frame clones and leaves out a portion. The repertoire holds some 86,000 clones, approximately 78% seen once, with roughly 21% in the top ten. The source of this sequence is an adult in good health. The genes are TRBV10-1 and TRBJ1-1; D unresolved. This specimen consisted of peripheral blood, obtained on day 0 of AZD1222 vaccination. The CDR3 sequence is CASSSDLNTEAFF. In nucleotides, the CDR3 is TGCGCCAGCAGTTCGGACCTGAACACTGAAGCTTTCTTT.